This T cell receptor beta chain was captured by sequencing in a study of cytomegalovirus exposure and HLA in healthy donors listed by TCRdb under 2017. General notes on the study: According to a later analysis, one platform produced both the roughly 130 validation repertoires and the 730 or so repertoires of the first cohort. In addition to the first cohort of 666 subjects, a separate validation cohort of 120 different subjects was used. The study aimed to test whether signatures of past pathogen exposure could be identified by cataloging public T cell receptors. To predict cytomegalovirus infection status, the study combined high-throughput TCR immunosequencing, statistical association of individual TCRs with disease status, and machine learning. Paper-wide results and their limitations: In both the original and validation cohorts, the classifier was reported to diagnose cytomegalovirus status with high specificity and sensitivity. A later analysis found that TCRs clustered in the first cohort also tended to co-occur in the roughly 120 validation repertoires, with just under 95% of cluster scores above 0. A later analysis lacked HLA typing for the validation cohort, so it scored co-occurrence in that cohort across all 120 or so repertoires. Three of the identified cytomegalovirus-associated TCR beta chains were confirmed in vitro to be specific for cytomegalovirus antigens. In the study, around 160 TCR beta chains were listed as associated with cytomegalovirus. According to the authors, the approach could potentially be generalized to other disease states and immunological phenotypes. Most TCR sequences were seen in very few donors, while some public TCRs were found in many individuals.

Donors formed part of the validation cohort, which comprised fewer than 150 subjects and was distinct from the first cohort of fewer than 750 subjects. As concerns this clone: This clone's antigen is unknown. The sample holds no much larger clone one base away, and base qualities are not on file.

The library relied on the immunoSEQ multiplex PCR assay. Processing in the source paper ran as follows. A statistical classification framework was built to diagnose cytomegalovirus status from the catalog of TCR beta chain sequences. The table comes from immuneACCESS by way of TCRdb, which keeps in-frame sequences with V and J called. Part of the clones is missing from these tables; in studies checked, under half for an unresolved V gene and the rest for unknown reasons. D and trimming were read from the DNA, whereas the V and J calls and clone size are those reported in that table. The sample yields approximately 170,000 clones; around 85% were counted once. The top ten constitute approximately 15% of the sample. CDR1 PRHDT and CDR2 FYEKMQ were looked up in the germline V gene (reference sequence). Trimming takes 4 bases off V and 3 bases off J; junction bases not matched to a gene: 2. The CDR3 runs 13 amino acids, cysteine and phenylalanine included. Only the CDR3 region is kept as DNA, spanning 39 bases read in frame from base 1.

The sequenced sample consisted of PBMCs. The origin of this receptor is a man younger than 35 in good health and CMV-seropositive. Recombination linked TRBV13 to TRBJ1-1, with 7 bases aligning to TRBD1. In nucleotides, the sequence is TGTGCCAGCAGCTGGACAGGATACACTGAAGCTTTCTTT. Its translation reads: CASSWTGYTEAFF.